The 26 T cell receptor beta chains given below trace back to one sample, sequenced in a study of control samples from healthy donors and cancer patients. Only in-frame clones appear in the TCRdb table, and some are missing; sequencing was by immunoSEQ multiplex PCR. Recorded here are around 190,000 clones; the top ten clones represent around 2%. The sequencing sample was made of blood. These receptors all come from a woman aged 25 to 39 in good health.

The V gene is TRBV9, the J gene TRBJ2-1, with 10 bases matching TRBD1. CDR3 length: 16 residues. Germline CDR1 is SGDLS and CDR2 is YYNGEE. V lost 4 bases to trimming and J lost 9 bases; unmatched junction nucleotides: 13. This CDR3 reads CASSPTVRQGALEQFF. The CDR3 DNA sequence: TGTGCCAGCAGCCCCACCGTGAGACAGGGGGCGCTTGAGCAGTTCTTC.

J is TRBJ1-1 and V is TRBV4-3, with unresolved D. The ends were cut back, 2 bases at V and 1 base at J, with 14 bases in the middle. Germline values: CDR1 LGHNA, CDR2 YSLEER. The CDR3 runs to 16 residues. Here the CDR3 DNA reads TGCGCCAGCAGCCAATTCCTATCCGTGGAGAACACTGAAGCTTTCTTT. It yields the protein CASSQFLSVENTEAFF.

This chain uses TRBV11-2 with TRBJ2-7; 9 bases line up with TRBD1. V lost 5 bases, J lost 9 bases, and 14 bases stayed unmatched. The CDR3 covers 15 residues. Germline V gene lookup returns CDR1 SGHAT and CDR2 FQNNGV. The CDR3 sequence: CASSLSGTGKQGQYF. The DNA for the CDR3 is TGTGCCAGCAGCCTGAGCGGGACAGGGAAGCAGGGGCAGTACTTC.

The chain combines TRBV27 with TRBJ2-7; no definite D call. CDR1 and CDR2 (germline): MNHEY, SMNVEV (reference sequence). This CDR3 is 12 amino acids long. With 4 bases removed from V and 2 bases from J, the gap between germline ends came to 6 bases. DNA of the CDR3: TGTGCCAGCAGTTCGCCACCCTACGAGCAGTACTTC. Protein product: CASSSPPYEQYF.

The CDR3 sequence is CSASKAGGYNEQFF. The DNA of the CDR3 is TGCAGTGCTAGTAAAGCGGGGGGATACAATGAGCAGTTCTTC. V usage is TRBV20-1 and J usage is TRBJ2-1, with 9 bases aligning to TRBD2. CDR1 DFQATT and CDR2 SNEGSKA come from the germline V gene (reference sequence). Losses at the gene ends were 3 bases for V and 4 bases for J; bases not matched to a gene: 4. The CDR3 is 14 amino acids.

The rearrangement links TRBV6-5 to TRBJ1-6; no firm D call. Germline-derived CDR1 and CDR2 are MNHEY and SVGAGI. The V gene lost 6 bases and the J gene lost 3 bases, with 9 bases spanning the gap. The CDR3 extends over 14 amino acids. Here the CDR3 DNA reads TGTGCCAGCAGCCGACAATTCTATAATTCACCCCTCCACTTT. Protein product: CASSRQFYNSPLHF.

V usage is TRBV18 and J usage is TRBJ2-7; D is ambiguous. The CDR3 has 14 residues. The germline V gene encodes CDR1 KGHSH and CDR2 LQKENI. V lost 0 bases and J 4 bases, leaving 10 bases between the germline ends. Written as DNA, the CDR3 is TGTGCCAGCTCACCACCCTCTCGATCTTACGAGCAGTACTTC. Translation: CASSPPSRSYEQYF.

The chain links TRBV6-2 or TRBV6-3 to TRBJ1-5, with 10 nucleotides matching TRBD1. This CDR3 contains 16 residues. Unmatched junction bases numbered 5, after V lost 5 bases and J lost 1 base. The germline gives CDR1 MNHEY, CDR2 SVGEGT. CDR3 DNA sequence: TGTGCCAGCAGTGGCGGACAGGGGGTGAGCAATCAGCCCCAGCATTTT. Translation gives CASSGGQGVSNQPQHF.

The CDR3 region has the DNA TGCGCCAGCAGCCGAGCAGGGAAGGCTCTGGGCTACGAGCAGTACTTC. Translation gives CASSRAGKALGYEQYF. V usage is TRBV4-3 and J usage is TRBJ2-7; the D gene is possibly TRBD1 (5 bases). Germline V gene lookup returns CDR1 LGHNA and CDR2 YSLEER. V was cut by 4 bases and J by 3 bases, with 19 bases left in between. The CDR3 length is 16 residues.

V gene TRBV24-1 combines with J gene TRBJ2-2, with a tentative D call TRBD1 (6 bases). Trimming took 2 bases from V and 0 from J, leaving 9 bases between them. Germline CDR1 reads KGHDR; CDR2 reads SFDVKD. The CDR3 is 16 residues long. The chain's CDR3 is CATSDWTATNTGELFF. CDR3 bases: TGTGCCACCAGTGATTGGACAGCCACGAACACCGGGGAGCTGTTTTTT.

The chain uses TRBV5-1 and TRBJ1-2; TRBD1 aligns across 7 bases. V lost 4 bases and J lost 5; bases outside the gene matches: 11. The length of the CDR3 is 15 residues. Germline-derived CDR1 and CDR2 are SGHRS and YFSETQ. The DNA of the CDR3 is TGCGCCAGCAGCCCAGGAGACAGGGAAAGATATGGCTACACCTTC. This translates into CASSPGDRERYGYTF.

CDR3 in amino acids: CASSLPLGQGGEKLFF. CDR3 DNA: TGCGCCAGCAGCCTCCCGCTAGGACAGGGGGGGGAAAAACTGTTTTTT. The chain links TRBV5-1 to TRBJ1-4; 10 nucleotides match TRBD1. V trimming: 4 bases; J trimming: 8 bases; junction bases outside the gene matches: 11. The CDR3 totals 16 residues. CDR1 is SGHRS, CDR2 YFSETQ, per germline.

The genes are TRBV7-2 and TRBJ2-5, with 7 nucleotides matching TRBD1. The CDR3 covers 15 residues. Germline assignment: CDR1 SGHTA and CDR2 FQGNSA. With 0 bases clipped from V and 2 bases from J, the junction kept 3 bases outside the gene matches. The CDR3 DNA reads TGTGCCAGCAGCTTAGCTGGGACAGTTCAAGAGACCCAGTACTTC. Translating gives CASSLAGTVQETQYF. Full variable domain (remainder filled in from reference TRBV7-2 and TRBJ2-5): GAGVSQSPSNKVTEKGKDVELRCDPISGHTALYWYRQSLGQGLEFLIYFQGNSAPDKSGLPSDRFSAERTGGSVSTLTIQRTQQEDSAVYLCASSLAGTVQETQYFGPGTRLLVL.

The chain is built from TRBV19 and TRBJ1-2, with D unresolved. The CDR3 sequence is 15 residues long. Germline V lookup: CDR1 LNHDA, CDR2 SQIVND (reference sequence). V lost 1 base and J 2 bases, leaving 11 bases between the germline ends. For the CDR3, the DNA is TGTGCCAGTAGTATAGGAGTGAGAGAGAACTATGGCTACACCTTC. It is translated as CASSIGVRENYGYTF.

The CDR3 is CASEGGSAGVPQHF. The CDR3 coding sequence is TGTGCCAGCGAAGGGGGTTCCGCCGGGGTCCCCCAGCATTTT. The rearrangement joins TRBV19 to TRBJ1-5, with D perhaps TRBD1 (6 bases). V was trimmed by 9 bases and J by 10 bases, leaving 22 bases between them. The germline V gene encodes CDR1 LNHDA and CDR2 SQIVND (reference sequence). This CDR3 is built from 14 residues.

V and J are TRBV4-1 and TRBJ2-1; tentative D call: TRBD1 (5 bases). CDR3 length: 13 residues. Per germline, CDR1 MGHRA and CDR2 YSYEKL. Trimming removed 1 base from V and 6 bases from J, with 7 bases in between. Here the CDR3 DNA reads TGCGCCAGCAGCCAAGTTAGGGGCAATGAGCAGTTCTTC. This codes for CASSQVRGNEQFF.

J is TRBJ2-1 and V is TRBV4-1; tentatively, D is TRBD1 (6 bases). This CDR3 is built from 17 residues. Germline CDR1 MGHRA, CDR2 YSYEKL. The V gene lost 4 bases and the J gene lost 5 bases, with 21 bases spanning the gap. In nucleotides, the CDR3 is TGCGCCAGCAGCCCTTACAGGGAAATTCTACCTAACAATGAGCAGTTCTTC. Its translation is CASSPYREILPNNEQFF.

This sequence joins TRBV6-4 and TRBJ2-6; D tentatively fits TRBD1 or TRBD2 (5 bases each). Trimming removed 8 bases from V and 0 bases from J, with 11 bases in between. Germline CDR1 and CDR2: MRHNA and SNTAGT. This CDR3 is built from 15 residues. The CDR3 protein is CASAGTGSGANVLTF. DNA of the CDR3: TGTGCCAGCGCTGGGACGGGCTCTGGGGCCAACGTCCTGACTTTC.

This rearrangement joins TRBV18 to TRBJ1-5; possible D gene TRBD1, 6 bases. The germline V gene has CDR1 KGHSH and CDR2 LQKENI. This CDR3 comprises 15 residues. Trimming stripped 3 bases from V and 5 bases from J, with 14 bases between. The chain's CDR3 is CASSPTGYEYQPQHF. The DNA of the CDR3 is TGTGCCAGCTCACCGACAGGTTACGAATATCAGCCCCAGCATTTT.

V and J are TRBV11-2 and TRBJ2-7; 7 nucleotides align to TRBD1. Germline CDR1 reads SGHAT; CDR2 reads FQNNGV. The CDR3 is made up of 14 amino acids. V trimming: 0 bases; J trimming: 11 bases; junction bases outside the gene matches: 10. CDR3 sequence: CASSLDRGTVKKYF. For the CDR3, the DNA is TGTGCCAGCAGCTTAGATAGGGGGACAGTGAAAAAGTACTTC.

V and J are TRBV5-1 and TRBJ1-6; D uncertain. The V end lost 2 bases, the J end lost 0 bases, and 9 bases lay between the germline ends. The CDR3 runs to 16 residues. CDR1 and CDR2 from the germline V gene are SGHRS and YFSETQ. The CDR3 sequence is CASSFGESSYNSPLHF. For the CDR3, the DNA is TGCGCCAGCAGCTTCGGGGAGAGCTCCTATAATTCACCCCTCCACTTT.

The genes are TRBV19 and TRBJ1-2; D call uncertain. The V gene's germline CDR1 is LNHDA and CDR2 SQIVND (reference sequence). The V end lost 5 bases, the J end lost 3 bases, and 16 bases lay between the germline ends. This CDR3 is built from 15 residues. The CDR3 loop is CASSPLLSSYYGYTF. CDR3 nucleotides: TGTGCCAGTAGTCCCCTCCTATCGAGTTACTATGGCTACACCTTC. Combining the CDR3 with reference TRBV19 and TRBJ1-2 gives the whole variable domain DGGITQSPKYLFRKEGQNVTLSCEQNLNHDAMYWYRQDPGQGLRLIYYSQIVNDFQKGDIAEGYSVSREKKESFPLTVTSAQKNPTAFYLCASSPLLSSYYGYTFGSGTRLTVV.

The chain uses TRBV19 and TRBJ2-1; TRBD1 matches 9 bases. The CDR3 has 13 residues. CDR1 and CDR2 from the germline V gene are LNHDA and SQIVND (reference sequence). The junction had 4 bases not matched to a gene; V was cut back by 8 bases and J by 5 bases. CDR3: CASRDRVDNEQFF. The CDR3 coding sequence is TGTGCCAGTCGGGACAGGGTGGACAATGAGCAGTTCTTC.

The chain couples TRBV5-1 to TRBJ1-1, with D possibly matching TRBD1 (5 bases). Germline CDR1 and CDR2: SGHRS and YFSETQ. The V gene lost 4 bases and the J gene lost 1 base, with 14 bases spanning the gap. The CDR3 is 15 amino acids. The CDR3: CASSPSMGRNTEAFF. CDR3 nucleotide sequence: TGCGCCAGCAGCCCATCCATGGGGCGGAACACTGAAGCTTTCTTT. Variable domain in full (rest from reference TRBV5-1 and TRBJ1-1): KAGVTQTPRYLIKTRGQQVTLSCSPISGHRSVSWYQQTPGQGLQFLFEYFSETQRNKGNFPGRFSGRQFSNSRSEMNVSTLELGDSALYLCASSPSMGRNTEAFFGQGTRLTVV.

The chain links TRBV18 to TRBJ1-1; TRBD1 matches 7 bases. CDR1 and CDR2 from the germline V gene are KGHSH and LQKENI. V shed 3 bases, J shed 1 base, and the junction held 5 bases outside the gene matches. CDR3 length equals 15 residues. The CDR3 reads CASSPRQGSNTEAFF. The CDR3 DNA is TGTGCCAGCTCACCGAGACAGGGATCGAACACTGAAGCTTTCTTT.

The rearrangement uses TRBV27 and TRBJ1-6; D possibly corresponds to TRBD1 (6 bases). The CDR3 loop spans 14 amino acids. Germline assignment: CDR1 MNHEY and CDR2 SMNVEV (reference sequence). V gave up 3 bases and J gave up 8 bases, with 11 bases separating them. CDR3 DNA: TGTGCCAGCAGTTTTTACAGGGAGGATTCACCCCTCCACTTT. It specifies CASSFYREDSPLHF.